Each of the 20 T cell receptor beta chains below was sequenced from the same sample in a study of blood T cell repertoires in COVID-19. The table came from immunoSEQ multiplex PCR; TCRdb's copy has only in-frame clones and leaves some out. The sample lists fewer than 110,000 clones; less than 90% were seen once. Sequences were obtained from peripheral blood. These receptors originate from a human donor in a cohort sampled during active COVID-19.

J is TRBJ2-7 and V is TRBV28; the match to TRBD1 covers 12 bases. The germline V gene encodes CDR1 MDHEN and CDR2 SYDVKM. The V segment lost 6 bases and the J segment 4 bases; nucleotides outside the gene matches: 10. This CDR3 has 16 residues. CDR3 amino acids: CASSLPGQGANYEQYF. The CDR3 DNA reads TGTGCCAGCAGCTTACCGGGACAGGGGGCGAATTACGAGCAGTACTTC.

The J gene is TRBJ1-2, the V gene TRBV3-1 (or the pseudogene TRBV3-2); perhaps TRBD1 as D (5 bases). CDR1 and CDR2 (germline): LGHDT, YNNKEL (reference sequence). The CDR3 sequence is 15 residues long. The V end lost 0 bases, the J end lost 5 bases, and 13 bases lay between the germline ends. CDR3 DNA: TGTGCCAGCAGCCAAGATAACAGGTTGGGGTATGGCTACACCTTC. It specifies CASSQDNRLGYGYTF.

The chain has TRBV11-2 and TRBJ2-1, with 8 bases matching TRBD2. Trimming at V came to 4 bases and at J to 6 bases, leaving 14 bases not matched to a gene. Germline loops: CDR1 SGHAT, CDR2 FQNNGV. This CDR3 is built from 17 residues. CDR3 residues: CASSSHGFLAGGNEQFF. CDR3 DNA: TGTGCCAGCAGCTCCCATGGTTTCCTAGCGGGTGGCAATGAGCAGTTCTTC.

This chain joins TRBV27 and TRBJ1-1; D may be TRBD1 (6 bases). In germline, CDR1 is MNHEY, CDR2 SMNVEV (reference sequence). The CDR3 length is 16 residues. The ends were cut back, 1 base at V and 3 bases at J, with 15 bases in the middle. The CDR3 here is CASSLFSIEGDTEAFF. In DNA, the CDR3 is TGTGCCAGCAGTTTATTCTCGATAGAGGGGGACACTGAAGCTTTCTTT.

This chain connects TRBV2 to TRBJ2-1, with a weak D call TRBD2 (5 bases). This CDR3 spans 11 amino acids. Deletions cut 3 bases from V and 10 bases from J, with 7 bases between. Germline assignment: CDR1 SNHLY and CDR2 FYNNEI. CDR3 coding DNA: TGTGCCAGCAGTGACGGCGGGGAGCAGTTCTTC. This translates into CASSDGGEQFF.

The chain is built from TRBV4-1 and TRBJ2-3; D is unclear. The CDR3 totals 15 residues. V gave up 1 base and J gave up 1 base, with 9 bases separating them. The V gene's germline CDR1 is MGHRA and CDR2 YSYEKL. CDR3 loop: CASSQANAGTDTQYF. CDR3 nucleotide sequence: TGCGCCAGCAGCCAAGCGAACGCAGGCACAGATACGCAGTATTTT.

The rearrangement links TRBV1 to TRBJ2-7; TRBD2 is taken as the D call from the table, unchecked against the DNA. TRBV1 is listed as a pseudogene. The CDR3 has 19 residues. The CDR3 bases are TGCACCAGCAGCCAAGATGGGGGTCCTAGCGGGAGGAGCTCCTACGAGCAGTACTTC. Translation gives CTSSQDGGPSGRSSYEQYF.

The chain couples TRBV10-2 to TRBJ2-1; 9 nucleotides match TRBD2. Germline V CDR1 and CDR2: WSHSY, SAAADI. CDR3 length: 16 amino acids. V trimming: 6 bases; J trimming: 5 bases; junction bases outside the gene matches: 11. CDR3 sequence: CASRDLAGVFDNEQFF. The CDR3 nucleotides are TGCGCCAGCAGAGACTTAGCGGGAGTATTCGACAATGAGCAGTTCTTC.

This clone turned up a few times. V usage is TRBV28 and J usage is TRBJ1-5; possibly TRBD1 for D (6 bases). The V end was cut by 2 bases, the J end by 6 bases, with 20 bases between. The CDR3 runs 17 residues. Germline V CDR1 and CDR2: MDHEN, SYDVKM. The CDR3 DNA sequence: TGTGCCAGCAGTTTAGGAGATACACAGGGAAAAAGTCAGCCCCAGCATTTT. It translates to CASSLGDTQGKSQPQHF.

The chain has TRBV15 and TRBJ2-7, with D possibly TRBD1 on 5 matching bases. V shed 5 bases and J shed 5 bases, with 10 bases lying between them. Germline lookup yields CDR1 LNHNV and CDR2 YYDKDF (reference sequence). This CDR3 is built from 12 residues. The CDR3: CATSQAQDEQYF. Written as DNA, the CDR3 is TGTGCCACCAGCCAAGCACAGGACGAGCAGTACTTC.

In this sample, this clone turned up a few times. The gene calls are TRBV6-5 and TRBJ2-1; 9 positions agree with TRBD2. The CDR3 contains 16 residues. Germline values: CDR1 MNHEY, CDR2 SVGAGI. V shed 3 bases and J 2 bases; nucleotides not matched to a gene: 5. The DNA for the CDR3 is TGTGCCAGCAGTTATCGGGCTAGCGGGACCTACAATGAGCAGTTCTTC. Its translation: CASSYRASGTYNEQFF.

This chain uses TRBV3-1 (or the pseudogene TRBV3-2) with TRBJ2-7; no clear D gene. CDR1 is LGHDT and CDR2 is YNNKEL in the germline V gene (reference sequence). The ends were cut back, 0 bases at V and 3 bases at J, with 12 bases in the middle. The CDR3 runs 15 residues. The CDR3 spells CASSQDRQAFYEQYF. As DNA, the CDR3 is TGTGCCAGCAGCCAAGATCGCCAGGCGTTCTACGAGCAGTACTTC.

The rearrangement uses TRBV27 and TRBJ2-7, with TRBD2 matching over 9 bases. The germline V gene encodes CDR1 MNHEY and CDR2 SMNVEV (reference sequence). Losses at the gene ends were 5 bases for V and 4 bases for J; bases not matched to a gene: 6. CDR3 size: 14 residues. The CDR3 DNA reads as TGTGCCAGCAGTCCGGGCGGACTAGCGTACGAGCAGTACTTC. Its translation is CASSPGGLAYEQYF.

The rearrangement uses TRBV30 and TRBJ2-7, with 12 bases that match TRBD1. Unmatched junction bases numbered 4, after V lost 3 bases and J lost 4 bases. Germline loops: CDR1 GTSNPN, CDR2 SVGIG (reference sequence). The CDR3 has 14 amino acids. The CDR3 DNA sequence: TGTGCCTGGAGGGGGACAGGGGGCTGGTACGAGCAGTACTTC. It translates to CAWRGTGGWYEQYF.

The CDR3 region has the DNA TGTGCCAGCAGTGAAGCGCCGGGAGCGGCTTTCTTT. Translation gives CASSEAPGAAFF. The chain recombines TRBV6-1 with TRBJ1-1; no clear D gene. Germline V lookup: CDR1 MNHNS, CDR2 SASEGT. CDR3 length equals 12 residues. V gave up 0 bases and J gave up 11 bases, with 10 bases separating them.

This sequence joins TRBV27 and TRBJ1-1; a possible D gene is TRBD1 (6 bases). This CDR3 has 16 amino acids. Deletions cut 2 bases from V and 1 base from J, with 14 bases between. CDR1 and CDR2 (germline): MNHEY, SMNVEV (reference sequence). This CDR3 reads CASSLGGSYWNTEAFF. CDR3 sequence (DNA): TGTGCCAGCAGTTTAGGGGGCAGCTACTGGAACACTGAAGCTTTCTTT.

This clone was detected a few times. The rearrangement joins TRBV4-1 to TRBJ2-7, with 9 bases identical to TRBD1. The CDR3 totals 13 residues. Per germline, CDR1 MGHRA and CDR2 YSYEKL. J gave up 6 bases and V 5 bases, and 5 bases lay outside the gene matches. The CDR3 reads CASSGQGLSEQYF. The CDR3 coding sequence is TGCGCCAGCAGCGGACAGGGGCTTTCCGAGCAGTACTTC.

The V call is TRBV5-4, the J call TRBJ1-1; no clear D gene. The V end lost 0 bases, the J end lost 2 bases, and 17 bases lay between the germline ends. Germline CDR1 is SGHNT and CDR2 is YYREEE (reference sequence). The CDR3 extends over 17 amino acids. The CDR3 sequence is CASSLGTSFGINTEAFF. The CDR3 nucleotides read TGTGCCAGCAGCTTGGGGACCTCGTTCGGGATTAACACTGAAGCTTTCTTT.

The chain uses TRBV5-6 and TRBJ2-3, with 9 bases fitting TRBD2. The CDR3 sequence is 15 residues long. Germline assignment: CDR1 SGHDT and CDR2 YYEEEE. J gave up 3 bases and V 2 bases, and 4 bases lay outside the gene matches. The CDR3 nucleotides read TGTGCCAGCAGCTTACTTAGCGGGAGAACAGATACGCAGTATTTT. Encoded protein: CASSLLSGRTDTQYF.

The count of this clone is one. The V gene is TRBV11-3, the J gene TRBJ2-7; the D gene is possibly TRBD2 (5 bases). Germline-derived CDR1 and CDR2 are SGHNT and YENEEA. This CDR3 region has 12 residues. Trimming pared 5 bases from V and 1 base from J, leaving 6 bases between. Written as DNA, the CDR3 is TGTGCCAGCAGCGGCGGGTCCTACGAGCAGTACTTC. Protein product: CASSGGSYEQYF.